A selection of T cell receptor beta chains follows, all from one sample in a study of PD-L1 blockade in urothelial cancer. Measured with immunoSEQ multiplex PCR; TCRdb has only the in-frame clones, and not every one. Counted here are 120,000 or so clones, around 88% occurring once; the ten biggest clones make up 2.4%. Sequenced material: PBMCs, taken around atezolizumab (anti-PD-L1) treatment. Receptors were obtained from a man aged 45-65 years with urothelial cancer. CDR3s include the opening cysteine and the closing phenylalanine or tryptophan. The D gene is left open where the match is weak. The listing skips clone size in some rows; elsewhere it reads once, few, many or a size class.

cdr3_aa	cdr3_nt	clone_size	d_call	v_call	j_call
CASSLSGEHAEAFF	TGTGCCAGCAGCTTGTCCGGAGAACACGCTGAAGCTTTCTTT	NA	NA	TRBV7-3	TRBJ1-1
CASSPGGSTDTQYF	TGTGCCAGCAGTCCGGGAGGTTCCACAGATACGCAGTATTTT	NA	TRBD2	TRBV28	TRBJ2-3
CASSEEREGGDTQYF	TGTGCCAGCAGTGAGGAGCGGGAAGGGGGAGATACGCAGTATTTT	NA	NA	TRBV2	TRBJ2-3
CASSLWGLAQETQYF	TGTGCCAGCAGCTTGTGGGGACTAGCGCAAGAGACCCAGTACTTC	NA	TRBD2	TRBV7-2	TRBJ2-5
CASSEDPRYNEQFF	TGTGCCAGCAGTGAAGACCCGAGATACAATGAGCAGTTCTTC	NA	NA	TRBV2	TRBJ2-1
CASSLSTSGNEQFF	TGTGCCAGCAGCTTATCGACTAGCGGCAATGAGCAGTTCTTC	NA	TRBD2	TRBV7-9	TRBJ2-1
CASSPHPGLAGSSYEQYF	TGTGCCAGCAGTCCGCATCCGGGACTAGCGGGTTCGTCCTACGAGCAGTACTTC	NA	TRBD2	TRBV28	TRBJ2-7
CASRPDGPSGSTDTQYF	TGTGCCAGTAGACCAGATGGCCCTAGCGGGAGCACAGATACGCAGTATTTT	NA	TRBD2	TRBV19	TRBJ2-3
CASSIRAETQYF	TGTGCCAGCAGTATCAGGGCAGAGACCCAGTACTTC	NA	NA	TRBV2	TRBJ2-5
CASSNRDRDSNEKLFF	TGTGCCAGCTCAAACCGGGACAGGGACTCTAATGAAAAACTGTTTTTT	NA	TRBD1	TRBV18	TRBJ1-4
CASSYGPGLAGNEQFF	TGTGCCAGCAGTTACGGGCCGGGACTAGCGGGGAATGAGCAGTTCTTC	NA	TRBD2	TRBV6-6	TRBJ2-1
CASSPRTLNTEAFF	TGTGCCAGCTCACCCCGGACACTGAACACTGAAGCTTTCTTT	many	NA	TRBV18	TRBJ1-1
CASSPRLSTQGSTEAFF	TGTGCCAGCTCACCACGGTTATCAACACAGGGGAGCACTGAAGCTTTCTTT	NA	TRBD1	TRBV18	TRBJ1-1
CASGAKPRGTQPQHF	TGTGCCAGCGGGGCCAAGCCCAGGGGGACTCAGCCCCAGCATTTT	NA	TRBD1	TRBV6-1	TRBJ1-5
CASSPYFGQFASGTFQPGELFF	TGTGCCAGCAGCCCGTACTTCGGGCAGTTCGCTAGCGGGACCTTTCAGCCGGGGGAGCTGTTTTTT	NA	TRBD2	TRBV28	TRBJ2-2
CASTGQGAGEQYF	TGTGCCAGCACAGGCCAGGGGGCAGGGGAGCAGTACTTC	NA	TRBD1	TRBV2	TRBJ2-7
CASSLEQGGGASTGELFF	TGTGCCAGCAGCTTAGAGCAAGGAGGGGGCGCGTCCACCGGGGAGCTGTTTTTT	NA	NA	TRBV11-2	TRBJ2-2
CASSHRQAPYNEQFF	TGTGCCAGCAGCCACAGGCAGGCTCCCTACAATGAGCAGTTCTTC	NA	NA	TRBV13	TRBJ2-1
CASSFPGVLYGYTF	TGCGCCAGCAGCTTTCCAGGGGTACTCTATGGCTACACCTTC	NA	NA	TRBV5-1	TRBJ1-2
CASSENTLRYEQYF	TGTGCCAGCAGTGAAAACACCTTGAGGTACGAGCAGTACTTC	NA	NA	TRBV6-1	TRBJ2-7
CSVDLRGIGEQFF	TGCAGCGTTGACCTTCGGGGGATCGGTGAGCAGTTCTTC	once	NA	TRBV29-1	TRBJ2-1
CASSLAGTEAFF	TGTGCCAGCAGTCTAGCGGGGACTGAAGCTTTCTTT	NA	NA	TRBV6-5	TRBJ1-1
CASSYTYSISEAFF	TGTGCCAGCAGTTACACGTACAGTATCAGTGAAGCTTTCTTT	NA	NA	TRBV6-5	TRBJ1-1
CAWSVRGTGSQPQHF	TGTGCCTGGAGTGTACGGGGGACAGGGAGTCAGCCCCAGCATTTT	NA	TRBD1	TRBV30	TRBJ1-5
CASSQVPSGTAGELFF	TGTGCCAGCAGCCAAGTGCCTAGCGGGACAGCCGGGGAGCTGTTTTTT	once	TRBD2	TRBV4-2	TRBJ2-2
CASSLYGPRVAGTSSYEQYF	TGCGCCAGCAGCTTGTACGGACCCCGGGTAGCGGGAACCAGCTCCTACGAGCAGTACTTC	NA	TRBD2	TRBV5-1	TRBJ2-7
CASAGNTGELFF	TGTGCTAGTGCGGGGAACACCGGGGAGCTGTTTTTT	NA	NA	TRBV12-5	TRBJ2-2
CASSLAQGYGYTF	TGTGCCAGCAGCTTAGCACAGGGCTATGGCTACACCTTC	few	NA	TRBV7-9	TRBJ1-2
CASSVLGGYTYNEQFF	TGTGCCAGCAGCGTTTTAGGCGGTTACACCTACAATGAGCAGTTCTTC	many	NA	TRBV9	TRBJ2-1
CASSLGLAGPDTQYF	TGCGCCAGCAGCCTGGGACTAGCGGGACCGGATACGCAGTATTTT	NA	TRBD2	TRBV5-1	TRBJ2-3
CASSLPRATGELFF	TGTGCCAGCAGCTTGCCCAGGGCCACCGGGGAGCTGTTTTTT	NA	NA	TRBV5-8	TRBJ2-2
CASSAREAVPDTQYF	TGTGCCAGCAGCGCCCGGGAGGCAGTCCCAGATACGCAGTATTTT	NA	TRBD2	TRBV9	TRBJ2-3
CASSLSYEQYF	TGTGCCAGCAGTTTATCCTACGAGCAGTACTTC	NA	NA	TRBV25-1	TRBJ2-7
CASSPGTGSYEQYF	TGTGCCAGCAGCCCCGGGACAGGGTCCTACGAGCAGTACTTC	NA	TRBD1	TRBV7-2	TRBJ2-7
CASSFRAGNYNEQFF	TGTGCCAGCAGTTTCAGGGCGGGGAATTACAATGAGCAGTTCTTC	few	NA	TRBV27	TRBJ2-1
CSVAMSGAEQYF	TGCAGCGTTGCTATGTCAGGGGCCGAGCAGTACTTC	NA	NA	TRBV29-1	TRBJ2-7
CASSTGRRASYEQYF	TGTGCCAGCAGCACCGGAAGGCGGGCTTCCTACGAGCAGTACTTC	few	NA	TRBV7-8	TRBJ2-7
CASSPSGQGVEKLFF	TGTGCCAGCTCACCATCGGGACAGGGGGTTGAAAAACTGTTTTTT	NA	TRBD1	TRBV18	TRBJ1-4
CASSLGGLAGGRTDTQYF	TGCGCCAGCAGCTTGGGGGGACTAGCGGGAGGCAGGACAGATACGCAGTATTTT	NA	TRBD2	TRBV5-1	TRBJ2-3
CASSIVLNGAKNIQYF	TGTGCCAGTAGTATAGTGTTGAACGGAGCCAAAAACATTCAGTACTTC	NA	NA	TRBV19	TRBJ2-4
CASSEQVEQYF	TGTGCCAGCAGTGAACAGGTCGAGCAGTACTTC	few	NA	TRBV2	TRBJ2-7
CASSLTGVAGPNEKLFF	TGCGCCAGCAGCTTGACAGGGGTGGCTGGTCCTAATGAAAAACTGTTTTTT	once	TRBD1	TRBV5-1	TRBJ1-4
CASSLGLAEETQYF	TGTGCCAGCAGCTTGGGACTAGCCGAAGAGACCCAGTACTTC	NA	TRBD2	TRBV7-2	TRBJ2-5
CASGGARLGGQYF	TGTGCCAGCGGGGGGGCCCGATTAGGCGGGCAGTACTTC	NA	NA	TRBV28	TRBJ2-7
CASSGQGASNYGYTF	TGTGCCAGCAGTGGACAGGGGGCCTCGAACTATGGCTACACCTTC	few	TRBD1	TRBV28	TRBJ1-2
CASTSWGGNTGELFF	TGTGCCAGCACCTCGTGGGGGGGTAACACCGGGGAGCTGTTTTTT	NA	TRBD2	TRBV27	TRBJ2-2
CASSPYYPGEQYF	TGTGCCAGCAGTCCCTATTACCCTGGTGAGCAGTACTTC	NA	NA	TRBV27	TRBJ2-7
CAWTGTNEQFF	TGTGCCTGGACTGGCACAAATGAGCAGTTCTTC	NA	NA	TRBV30	TRBJ2-1
CASSDRQVTDTQYF	TGTGCCAGCAGCGATCGTCAGGTTACAGATACGCAGTATTTT	NA	NA	TRBV9	TRBJ2-3
CATSRSISGSYEQYF	TGTGCCACCAGCAGATCAATTTCGGGTTCCTACGAGCAGTACTTC	few	NA	TRBV15	TRBJ2-7
CASSLDRDYEQYF	TGTGCCAGTAGTCTTGACAGGGACTACGAGCAGTACTTC	once	TRBD1	TRBV19	TRBJ2-7
CASRTGGITEAFF	TGTGCCAGCAGGACAGGGGGTATTACTGAAGCTTTCTTT	NA	TRBD1	TRBV2	TRBJ1-1
CALRGNTEAFF	TGTGCCTTAAGGGGGAACACTGAAGCTTTCTTT	NA	NA	TRBV30	TRBJ1-1
CASSRLLSNQPQHF	TGTGCCAGCAGCAGGCTTCTTAGCAATCAGCCCCAGCATTTT	NA	NA	TRBV2	TRBJ1-5
CASSLGGTSAYNEQFF	TGTGCCAGCAGCTTAGGGGGGACTAGCGCTTACAATGAGCAGTTCTTC	once	TRBD2	TRBV11-3	TRBJ2-1
CASSWELYEQYF	TGTGCCAGCAGCTGGGAGCTCTACGAGCAGTACTTC	NA	NA	TRBV6-6	TRBJ2-7
CASSLIPSSGEQYF	TGCGCCAGCAGCTTGATCCCTTCCTCGGGCGAGCAGTACTTC	NA	NA	TRBV5-1	TRBJ2-7